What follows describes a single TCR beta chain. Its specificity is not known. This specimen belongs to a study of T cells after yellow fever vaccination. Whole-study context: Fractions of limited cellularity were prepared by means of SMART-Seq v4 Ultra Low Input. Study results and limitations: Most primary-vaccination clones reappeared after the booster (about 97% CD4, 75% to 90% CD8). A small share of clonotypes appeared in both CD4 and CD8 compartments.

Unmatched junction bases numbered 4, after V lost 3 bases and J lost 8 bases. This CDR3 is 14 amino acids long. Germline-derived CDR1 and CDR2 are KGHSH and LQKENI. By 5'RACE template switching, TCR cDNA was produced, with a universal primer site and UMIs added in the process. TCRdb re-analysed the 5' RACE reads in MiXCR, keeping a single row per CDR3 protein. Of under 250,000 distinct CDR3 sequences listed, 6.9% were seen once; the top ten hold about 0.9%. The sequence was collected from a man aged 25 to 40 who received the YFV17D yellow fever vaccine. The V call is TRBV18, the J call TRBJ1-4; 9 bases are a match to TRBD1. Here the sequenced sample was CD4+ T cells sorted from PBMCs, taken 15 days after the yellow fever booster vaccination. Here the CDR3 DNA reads TGTGCCAGCTCACCCGGGACAGGGCCAGAAAAACTGTTTTTT. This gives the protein CASSPGTGPEKLFF.